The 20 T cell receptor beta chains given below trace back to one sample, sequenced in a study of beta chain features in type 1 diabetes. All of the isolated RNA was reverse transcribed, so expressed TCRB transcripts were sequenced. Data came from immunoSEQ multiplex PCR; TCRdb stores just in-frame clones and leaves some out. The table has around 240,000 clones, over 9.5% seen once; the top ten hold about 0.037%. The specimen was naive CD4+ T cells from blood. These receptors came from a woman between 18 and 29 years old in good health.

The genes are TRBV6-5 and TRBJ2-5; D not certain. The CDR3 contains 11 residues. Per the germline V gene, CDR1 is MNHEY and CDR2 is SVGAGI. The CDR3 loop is CACYTRETQYF. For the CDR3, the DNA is TGTGCGTGTTACACGAGGGAGACCCAGTACTTC.

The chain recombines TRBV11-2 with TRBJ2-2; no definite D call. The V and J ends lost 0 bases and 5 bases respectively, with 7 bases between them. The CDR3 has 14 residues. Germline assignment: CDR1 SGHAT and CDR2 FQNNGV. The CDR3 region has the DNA TGTGCCAGCAGCTTAGAGGGCTGGACCGGGGAGCTGTTTTTT. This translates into CASSLEGWTGELFF.

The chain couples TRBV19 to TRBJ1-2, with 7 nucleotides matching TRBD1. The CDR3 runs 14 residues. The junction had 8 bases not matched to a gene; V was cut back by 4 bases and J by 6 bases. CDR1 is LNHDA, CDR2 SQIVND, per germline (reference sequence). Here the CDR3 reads CASSKTGQTNGYTF. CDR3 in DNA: TGTGCCAGTAGTAAAACGGGACAGACGAATGGCTACACCTTC.

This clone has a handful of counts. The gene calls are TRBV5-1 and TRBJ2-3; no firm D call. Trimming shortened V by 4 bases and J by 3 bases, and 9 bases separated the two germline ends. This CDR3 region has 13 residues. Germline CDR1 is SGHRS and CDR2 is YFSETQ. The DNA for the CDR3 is TGCGCCAGCAGCGACATTGGGACAGATACGCAGTATTTT. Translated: CASSDIGTDTQYF.

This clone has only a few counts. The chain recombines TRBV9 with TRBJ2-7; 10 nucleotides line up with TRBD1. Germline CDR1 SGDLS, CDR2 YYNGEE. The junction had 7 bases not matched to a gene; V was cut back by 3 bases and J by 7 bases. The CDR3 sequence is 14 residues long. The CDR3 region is CASSARQGAREQYF. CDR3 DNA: TGTGCCAGCAGCGCCAGACAGGGGGCAAGGGAGCAGTACTTC.

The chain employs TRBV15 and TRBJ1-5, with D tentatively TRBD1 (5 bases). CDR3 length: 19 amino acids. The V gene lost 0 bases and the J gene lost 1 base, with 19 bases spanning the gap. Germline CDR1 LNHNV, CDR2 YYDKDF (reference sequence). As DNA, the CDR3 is TGTGCCACCAGCAGAGATCTTGGTTCGGGGGTTTTAAGCAATCAGCCCCAGCATTTT. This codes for CATSRDLGSGVLSNQPQHF.

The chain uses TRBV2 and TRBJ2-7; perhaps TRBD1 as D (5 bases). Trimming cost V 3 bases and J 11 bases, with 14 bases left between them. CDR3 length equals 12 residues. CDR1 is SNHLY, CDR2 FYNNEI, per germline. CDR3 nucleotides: TGTGCCAGCAGTGAGGGGCCCGGCCGCGAGTACTTC. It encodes CASSEGPGREYF.

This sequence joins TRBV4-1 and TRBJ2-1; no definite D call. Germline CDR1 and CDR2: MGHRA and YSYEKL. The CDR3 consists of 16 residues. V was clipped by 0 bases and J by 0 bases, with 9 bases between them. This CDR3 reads CASSQDYASSYNEQFF. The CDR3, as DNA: TGCGCCAGCAGCCAAGATTACGCCAGCTCCTACAATGAGCAGTTCTTC.

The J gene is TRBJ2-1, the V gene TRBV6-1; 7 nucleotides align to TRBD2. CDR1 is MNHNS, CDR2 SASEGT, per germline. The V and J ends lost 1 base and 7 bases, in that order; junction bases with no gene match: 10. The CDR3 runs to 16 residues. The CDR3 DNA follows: TGTGCCAGCAGTGAAGTCGCCGGGTTGGGAGGGAATGAGCAGTTCTTC. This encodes CASSEVAGLGGNEQFF.

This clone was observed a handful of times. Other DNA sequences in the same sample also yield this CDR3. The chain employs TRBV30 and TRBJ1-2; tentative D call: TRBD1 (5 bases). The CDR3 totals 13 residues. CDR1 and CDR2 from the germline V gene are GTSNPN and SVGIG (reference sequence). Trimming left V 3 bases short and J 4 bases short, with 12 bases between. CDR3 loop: CAWSPGTGYGYTF. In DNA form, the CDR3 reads TGTGCCTGGAGCCCCGGAACAGGCTATGGCTACACCTTC.

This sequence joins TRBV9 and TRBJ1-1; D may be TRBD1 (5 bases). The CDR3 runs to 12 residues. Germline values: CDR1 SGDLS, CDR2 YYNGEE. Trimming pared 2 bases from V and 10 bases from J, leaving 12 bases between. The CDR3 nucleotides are TGTGCCAGCAGCGTCCTGGGCACAGGAGCTTTCTTT. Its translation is CASSVLGTGAFF.

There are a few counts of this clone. The CDR3 loop is CASSGPRTSVEQYF. The CDR3, as DNA: TGTGCCAGCAGCGGGCCAAGGACTAGCGTCGAGCAGTACTTC. V gene TRBV5-4 combines with J gene TRBJ2-7, with 9 bases fitting TRBD2. J lost 6 bases, V lost 4 bases, and 8 bases had no gene match. The CDR3 is 14 residues long. Germline V gene lookup returns CDR1 SGHNT and CDR2 YYREEE (reference sequence).

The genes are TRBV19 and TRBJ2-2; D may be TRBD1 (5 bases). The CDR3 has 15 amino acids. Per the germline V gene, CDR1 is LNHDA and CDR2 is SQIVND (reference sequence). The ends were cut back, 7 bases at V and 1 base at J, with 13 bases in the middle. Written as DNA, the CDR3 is TGTGCCAGTACCAGACTCACAGGGAACACCGGGGAGCTGTTTTTT. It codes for CASTRLTGNTGELFF.

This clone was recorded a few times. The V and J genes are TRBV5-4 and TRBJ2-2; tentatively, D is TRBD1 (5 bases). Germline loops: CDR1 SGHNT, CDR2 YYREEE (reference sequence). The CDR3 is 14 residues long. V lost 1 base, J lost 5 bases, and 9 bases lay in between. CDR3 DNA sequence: TGTGCCAGCAGCTTGACAGGACCGACCGGGGAGCTGTTTTTT. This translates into CASSLTGPTGELFF.

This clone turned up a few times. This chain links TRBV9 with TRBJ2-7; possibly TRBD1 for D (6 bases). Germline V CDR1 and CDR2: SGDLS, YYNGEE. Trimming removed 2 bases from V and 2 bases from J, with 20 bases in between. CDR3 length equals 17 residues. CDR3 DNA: TGTGCCAGCAGCGTTAACCCCGGGGACACCCATGCCTACGAGCAGTACTTC. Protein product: CASSVNPGDTHAYEQYF.

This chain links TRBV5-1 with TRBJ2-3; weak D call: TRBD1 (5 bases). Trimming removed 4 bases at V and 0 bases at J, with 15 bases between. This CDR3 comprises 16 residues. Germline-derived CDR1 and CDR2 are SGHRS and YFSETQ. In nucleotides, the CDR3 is TGCGCCAGCAGCCCGCCTTTTGGGGCCAGCACAGATACGCAGTATTTT. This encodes CASSPPFGASTDTQYF.

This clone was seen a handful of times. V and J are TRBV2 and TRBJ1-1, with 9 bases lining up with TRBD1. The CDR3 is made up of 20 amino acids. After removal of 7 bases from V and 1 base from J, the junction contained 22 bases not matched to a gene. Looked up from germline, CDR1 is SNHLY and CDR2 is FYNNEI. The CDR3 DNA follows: TGTGCCAGCATGGGACAGGGACGGTCGCGGACCGGGTGGTCGAACACTGAAGCTTTCTTT. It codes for CASMGQGRSRTGWSNTEAFF.

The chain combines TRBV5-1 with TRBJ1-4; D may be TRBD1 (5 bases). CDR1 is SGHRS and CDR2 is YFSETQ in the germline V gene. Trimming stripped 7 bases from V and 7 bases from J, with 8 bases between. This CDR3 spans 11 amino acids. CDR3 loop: CASHGGEKLFF. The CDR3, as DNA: TGCGCCAGCCACGGGGGTGAAAAACTGTTTTTT.

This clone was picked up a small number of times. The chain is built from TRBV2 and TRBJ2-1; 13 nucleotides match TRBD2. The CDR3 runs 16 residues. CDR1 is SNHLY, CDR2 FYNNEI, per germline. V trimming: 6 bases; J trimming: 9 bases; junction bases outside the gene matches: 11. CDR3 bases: TGTGCCAGCAGGACGGGACTAGCGGGACTATCCGGTGAGCAGTTCTTC. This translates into CASRTGLAGLSGEQFF.

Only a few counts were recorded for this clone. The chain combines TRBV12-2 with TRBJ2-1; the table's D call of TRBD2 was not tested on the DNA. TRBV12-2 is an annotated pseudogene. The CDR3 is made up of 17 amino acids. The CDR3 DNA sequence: TGTGCAAGTCGCTTCTACCGACCAGGGACTAGCGGGACCGAGCAGTTCTTC. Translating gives CASRFYRPGTSGTEQFF.